What follows describes a single T cell receptor (beta chain). Method: immunoSEQ multiplex PCR; TCRdb's copy keeps in-frame clones and lacks some. The profile covers some 1,900,000 clones, with about 95% appearing a single time and roughly 1.2% taken by the ten largest. The data were taken from a study of shared clonotypes between healthy human individuals. The naive CD8 fraction comprised CD45RO-negative cells positively selected for CCR7 and excluded terminally differentiated effector memory CD45RA+ cells. The germline CDR1 and CDR2 sequences are SQVTM and ANQGSEA. V shed 1 base and J shed 0 bases, with 10 bases lying between them. This CDR3 has 16 amino acids.

Sequencing was carried out using naive CD8+ T cells sorted from blood. The V gene is TRBV29-1, the J gene TRBJ2-6; D is undetermined. The receptor was derived from a man aged 18 to 29 in good health. CDR3 protein: CSVEGWSGSGANVLTF. In nucleotides, the CDR3 is TGCAGCGTTGAAGGATGGTCAGGCTCTGGGGCCAACGTCCTGACTTTC.